These 11 T cell receptor beta chains were sequenced from one sample in a study of tumor-infiltrating lymphocytes in primary liver carcinoma. TCR beta cDNA was prepared out of 500 ng total RNA by means of a constant-region primer. For TCR beta, libraries were produced by three nested multiplex PCR rounds using slightly modified ARM-PCR. Use of TRBV1-TRBV30 forward primers with a C-beta reverse primer characterized the first two PCR rounds, which lasted about 10 cycles each. TCRdb re-derived calls from the multiplex PCR reads in MiXCR, one entry per CDR3 protein. The table has 55,000 or so distinct CDR3 sequences, around 64% seen once. The approximately 17-34 mg bulk tissue piece was not sorted before simultaneous RNA and DNA extraction. The sequencing sample was made of liver tumor tissue from sampling region 2. Sample subset: tumor region T2, inferior pole. These receptors were obtained from a man aged 40-49 years with primary liver carcinoma and hepatitis B virus infection.

A word on this clonotype: Without the conserved terminal phenylalanine or tryptophan, this CDR3 likely stems from a read error. The V call is TRBV6-5, the J call TRBJ2-3, with 10 bases aligning to TRBD2. There are 15 residues in the CDR3. Germline CDR1 and CDR2: MNHEY and SVGAGI. This CDR3 reads CASNPELAGTDRQYL. The CDR3 bases are TGTGCCAGCAACCCAGAACTAGCGGGAACAGATAGGCAGTATCTT.

In the case of this clonotype: At one of its ends the junction is not consistent with the germline gene, which may arise from a read error. Here the CDR3 reads CASIVGNRDNEQFF. DNA of the CDR3: TGTGCCAGCATCGTAGGGAACAGGGACAATGAGCAGTTCTTC. The rearrangement links TRBV9 to TRBJ2-1; tentatively, D is TRBD1 (6 bases). CDR1 is SGDLS and CDR2 is YYNGEE in the germline V gene. This CDR3 region has 14 residues.

As for this clonotype: Since the CDR3 does not end with the conserved phenylalanine or tryptophan, this likely comes from a read error. This sequence joins TRBV12-3 or TRBV12-4 and TRBJ2-5, with D possibly TRBD2 on 5 matching bases. Trimming removed 3 bases at V and 5 bases at J, with 10 bases between. This CDR3 is built from 13 residues. CDR3 coding DNA: TGTGCCAGCAGTTTGTCCGGGGTTGAGACCCAGTACTCC. This codes for CASSLSGVETQYS.

Worth noting for this clonotype: An end of the junction does not agree with germline; a read error may underlie this. The genes are TRBV5-1 and TRBJ1-1, with D unclear. The length of the CDR3 is 13 residues. The germline V gene has CDR1 SGHRS and CDR2 YFSETQ. The CDR3 nucleotides read TGCGCCAGCAGCCTGGATGGGAACACTCAAGCTTTCTTT. It yields the protein CASSLDGNTQAFF.

Remarks on this clonotype: One end of the junction is discordant with germline, which a read error may explain. The CDR3 loop reads CASSQTPGGGEEIQYF. CDR3 DNA sequence: TGCGCCAGCAGCCAAACTCCTGGCGGAGGGGAAGAGATCCAGTACTTC. V gene TRBV11-2 combines with J gene TRBJ2-5; possible D gene TRBD2, 6 bases. CDR1 SGHAT and CDR2 FQNNGV come from the germline V gene. The CDR3 totals 16 residues.

V usage is TRBV14 and J usage is TRBJ1-5; possibly TRBD1 for D (5 bases). This CDR3 has 13 residues. Between the trimmed V and J ends, which lost 6 bases and 10 bases, there was a span of 16 bases. CDR1 and CDR2 from the germline V gene are SGHDN and FVKESK. CDR3 nucleotide sequence: TGTGCCAGCAGAGTAGCAGGGCTTCACCCCCAGCATTTT. Translating gives CASRVAGLHPQHF.

Worth noting for this clonotype: The CDR3 end shows no conserved phenylalanine or tryptophan, and so a read error is likely. The chain is built from TRBV4-1 and TRBJ1-6; a possible D gene is TRBD1 (6 bases). CDR3 size: 15 residues. Per germline, CDR1 MGHRA and CDR2 YSYEKL. The V end lost 1 base, the J end lost 9 bases, and 13 bases lay between the germline ends. The CDR3 region has the DNA TGCGCCAGCAGCCAAGGAGGGGGTCATAGTTCACCCCTCCACATT. The encoded protein is CASSQGGGHSSPLHI.

Remarks on this clonotype: Its ends do not fully match the called genes, so a read error is possible. The chain couples TRBV29-1 to TRBJ2-7, with D tentatively TRBD2 (5 bases). CDR1 is SQVTM and CDR2 is ANQGSEA in the germline V gene. The CDR3 contains 12 residues. The CDR3, as DNA: TGTAGCGTACGGAACGACACGATGGAGCAGTACTTC. Protein sequence: CSVRNDTMEQYF.

The table lists this clonotype with a count of one. One junction end does not reproduce the germline sequence, and a read error may be involved. The rearrangement links TRBV11-2 to TRBJ2-7; D unclear. This CDR3 region has 14 residues. CDR1 and CDR2 from the germline V gene are SGHAT and FQNNGV. CDR3 DNA sequence: TGTGCCGGCAGCTTTACCGACGGAGCCTACGAGCAGTACTTC. This translates into CAGSFTDGAYEQYF. The entire variable domain, with the rest obtained from reference TRBV11-2 and TRBJ2-7, is as follows: EAGVAQSPRYKIIEKRQSVAFWCNPISGHATLYWYQQILGQGPKLLIQFQNNGVVDDSQLPKDRFSAERLKGVDSTLKIQPAKLEDSAVYLCAGSFTDGAYEQYFGPGTRLTVT.

To note about this clonotype: A junction boundary mismatches the germline segment, possibly from a read error. The V and J genes are TRBV11-2 and TRBJ2-5; D is uncertain. This CDR3 comprises 14 residues. Germline V lookup: CDR1 SGHAT, CDR2 FQNNGV. CDR3 nucleotide sequence: TGTGCCAGCACCCTTTACCGGAACCAAGGGACCCAGTACTTC. It is translated as CASTLYRNQGTQYF. Based on the CDR3 plus reference TRBV11-2 and TRBJ2-5, the full variable domain is EAGVAQSPRYKIIEKRQSVAFWCNPISGHATLYWYQQILGQGPKLLIQFQNNGVVDDSQLPKDRFSAERLKGVDSTLKIQPAKLEDSAVYLCASTLYRNQGTQYFGPGTRLLVL.

Concerning this clonotype itself: At one end, the junction sequence differs from germline, possibly due to a read error. The V gene is TRBV12-3 or TRBV12-4, the J gene TRBJ2-3, with a tentative D call TRBD1 (7 bases). CDR3 size: 14 residues. The CDR3 sequence is CSSRGTPSTDTQYF. The DNA of the CDR3 is TGTTCCAGCAGGGGGACTCCTAGCACAGATACGCAGTATTTT.